The 23 T cell receptor beta chains reported below all come from one sample, sequenced in a study of blood T cell repertoires in COVID-19. Clones were read by immunoSEQ multiplex PCR, and TCRdb kept only the in-frame ones, dropping some. This table holds about 80,000 clones, roughly three quarters found once. Material: peripheral blood. Every receptor here comes from a man aged 70-80 years with active or convalescent COVID-19.

The V and J genes are TRBV30 and TRBJ2-2; TRBD2 might be the D (6 bases). This CDR3 has 16 amino acids. Germline CDR1 is GTSNPN and CDR2 is SVGIG (reference sequence). Trimming stripped 0 bases from V and 2 bases from J, with 13 bases between. The CDR3 nucleotides are TGTGCCTGGAGTGTTGTCCGGGACTCCAACACCGGGGAGCTGTTTTTT. It is translated as CAWSVVRDSNTGELFF.

The chain joins TRBV28 to TRBJ1-4, with D perhaps TRBD1 (5 bases). CDR1 and CDR2 (germline): MDHEN, SYDVKM. The CDR3 length is 14 residues. Trimming removed 5 bases at V and 8 bases at J, with 15 bases between. CDR3 protein: CASSLRALKEKLFF. The CDR3 DNA reads TGTGCCAGCAGTCTCAGGGCATTAAAGGAAAAACTGTTTTTT. The full variable domain, its missing parts supplied by reference TRBV28 and TRBJ1-4, is DVKVTQSSRYLVKRTGEKVFLECVQDMDHENMFWYRQDPGLGLRLIYFSYDVKMKEKGDIPEGYSVSREKKERFSLILESASTNQTSMYLCASSLRALKEKLFFGSGTQLSVL.

The rearrangement joins TRBV24-1 to TRBJ2-5; TRBD2 matches at 7 bases. This CDR3 has 15 residues. V shed 0 bases, J shed 5 bases, and the junction held 5 bases outside the gene matches. CDR1 is KGHDR, CDR2 SFDVKD, per germline. In nucleotides, the CDR3 is TGTGCCACCAGTGATTTGCGGACTAGTGGCGAGACCCAGTACTTC. Protein product: CATSDLRTSGETQYF.

This chain uses TRBV7-6 with TRBJ1-1, with a tentative D call TRBD1 (6 bases). Germline CDR1 SGHVS, CDR2 FNYEAQ. V was clipped by 3 bases and J by 1 base, with 12 bases between them. The CDR3 covers 15 residues. The DNA of the CDR3 is TGTGCCAGCAGCTTTTCGGCAGGGGAGAACACTGAAGCTTTCTTT. It encodes CASSFSAGENTEAFF.

The rearrangement joins TRBV19 to TRBJ1-1, with 9 bases lining up with TRBD1. Losses at the gene ends were 9 bases for V and 0 bases for J; bases not matched to a gene: 8. CDR1 LNHDA and CDR2 SQIVND come from the germline V gene (reference sequence). This CDR3 spans 15 amino acids. CDR3 in amino acids: CASQTGGVVNTEAFF. The CDR3 DNA follows: TGTGCCAGCCAAACAGGGGGCGTCGTGAACACTGAAGCTTTCTTT. The complete variable domain, with remaining parts taken from reference TRBV19 and TRBJ1-1, reads DGGITQSPKYLFRKEGQNVTLSCEQNLNHDAMYWYRQDPGQGLRLIYYSQIVNDFQKGDIAEGYSVSREKKESFPLTVTSAQKNPTAFYLCASQTGGVVNTEAFFGQGTRLTVV.

The chain couples TRBV5-6 to TRBJ2-7; D is unclear. Germline V gene data show CDR1 as SGHDT and CDR2 as YYEEEE. This CDR3 is built from 14 residues. V shed 2 bases and J shed 2 bases, with 11 bases lying between them. DNA for the CDR3: TGTGCCAGCAGCTTTGGTAAGCCCACCTACGAGCAGTACTTC. Its protein is CASSFGKPTYEQYF.

This clone was detected only once. J is TRBJ1-2 and V is TRBV5-1; D is perhaps TRBD1 (5 bases). The CDR3 consists of 12 residues. V lost 4 bases to trimming and J lost 8 bases, with 12 bases between them. The germline gives CDR1 SGHRS, CDR2 YFSETQ. The CDR3 loop is CASSVQGEGYTF. The CDR3 DNA reads as TGCGCCAGCAGCGTTCAGGGCGAAGGCTACACCTTC. The full variable domain, in which reference TRBV5-1 and TRBJ1-2 provide the parts outside the CDR3, is KAGVTQTPRYLIKTRGQQVTLSCSPISGHRSVSWYQQTPGQGLQFLFEYFSETQRNKGNFPGRFSGRQFSNSRSEMNVSTLELGDSALYLCASSVQGEGYTFGSGTRLTVV.

The gene calls are TRBV5-1 and TRBJ1-1; perhaps TRBD1 as D (6 bases). The CDR3 loop spans 18 amino acids. V was clipped by 1 base and J by 0 bases, with 19 bases between them. CDR1 SGHRS and CDR2 YFSETQ come from the germline V gene. CDR3 residues: CASSLSDRTAMMNTEAFF. CDR3 in DNA: TGCGCCAGCAGCTTGAGTGACAGGACGGCGATGATGAACACTGAAGCTTTCTTT. Complete variable domain (other parts from reference TRBV5-1 and TRBJ1-1): KAGVTQTPRYLIKTRGQQVTLSCSPISGHRSVSWYQQTPGQGLQFLFEYFSETQRNKGNFPGRFSGRQFSNSRSEMNVSTLELGDSALYLCASSLSDRTAMMNTEAFFGQGTRLTVV.

The chain employs TRBV28 and TRBJ1-1, with unresolved D. There are 13 residues in the CDR3. V was pared by 7 bases and J by 1 base, with 10 bases between. Germline lookup yields CDR1 MDHEN and CDR2 SYDVKM. CDR3 region: CASITSGNTEAFF. In nucleotides, the CDR3 is TGTGCCAGCATTACATCAGGGAACACTGAAGCTTTCTTT. The full variable domain, completed using reference TRBV28 and TRBJ1-1, is DVKVTQSSRYLVKRTGEKVFLECVQDMDHENMFWYRQDPGLGLRLIYFSYDVKMKEKGDIPEGYSVSREKKERFSLILESASTNQTSMYLCASITSGNTEAFFGQGTRLTVV.

This chain connects TRBV30 to TRBJ1-5, with D hard to call. This CDR3 spans 13 amino acids. CDR1 GTSNPN and CDR2 SVGIG come from the germline V gene (reference sequence). V shed 1 base and J shed 3 bases, with 7 bases lying between them. The CDR3 sequence is CAWSGEHNQPQHF. The CDR3 DNA is TGTGCCTGGAGTGGAGAGCACAATCAGCCCCAGCATTTT. Together with reference TRBV30 and TRBJ1-5, the CDR3 gives the full variable domain: SQTIHQWPATLVQPVGSPLSLECTVEGTSNPNLYWYRQAAGRGLQLLFYSVGIGQISSEVPQNLSASRPQDRQFILSSKKLLLSDSGFYLCAWSGEHNQPQHFGDGTRLSIL.

In its sample, this clone was seen a few times. CDR3 nucleotides: TGTGCCATCAGTGGGATGGGACAGGGTTCAGGCGAGCAGTACTTC. This encodes CAISGMGQGSGEQYF. The genes are TRBV10-3 and TRBJ2-7; 9 bases line up with TRBD1. The V segment lost 4 bases and the J segment 6 bases; nucleotides outside the gene matches: 10. Germline V gene sequence: CDR1 ENHRY, CDR2 SYGVKD. This CDR3 spans 15 amino acids.

The gene calls are TRBV18 and TRBJ2-5; 7 positions agree with TRBD1. This CDR3 has 12 residues. The germline V gene encodes CDR1 KGHSH and CDR2 LQKENI. Trimming cost V 7 bases and J 3 bases; bases outside gene matches: 2. The CDR3 region is CASWGTEETQYF. In DNA, the CDR3 is TGTGCCAGCTGGGGGACAGAAGAGACCCAGTACTTC.

The chain has TRBV27 and TRBJ2-1; 9 bases are shared with TRBD1. Trimming at V came to 3 bases and at J to 2 bases, leaving 2 bases not matched to a gene. CDR1 and CDR2 from the germline V gene are MNHEY and SMNVEV (reference sequence). The CDR3 has 15 residues. CDR3: CASSFRQGAYNEQFF. CDR3 DNA: TGTGCCAGCAGTTTCCGACAGGGGGCCTACAATGAGCAGTTCTTC.

J is TRBJ1-2 and V is TRBV28; no firm D call. Germline loops: CDR1 MDHEN, CDR2 SYDVKM. CDR3 length equals 12 residues. The ends were cut back, 3 bases at V and 1 base at J, with 3 bases in the middle. DNA of the CDR3: TGTGCCAGCAGTTTCAGTAACTATGGCTACACCTTC. It yields the protein CASSFSNYGYTF.

There are many counts of this clone. The CDR3 sequence: CASSFRDYGYTF. As DNA, the CDR3 is TGCGCCAGCAGCTTTCGTGACTATGGCTACACCTTC. V gene TRBV5-1 combines with J gene TRBJ1-2, with D hard to call. Germline lookup yields CDR1 SGHRS and CDR2 YFSETQ. V lost 2 bases and J 3 bases, leaving 5 bases between the germline ends. The CDR3 consists of 12 residues. The full variable domain, in which reference TRBV5-1 and TRBJ1-2 provide the parts outside the CDR3, is KAGVTQTPRYLIKTRGQQVTLSCSPISGHRSVSWYQQTPGQGLQFLFEYFSETQRNKGNFPGRFSGRQFSNSRSEMNVSTLELGDSALYLCASSFRDYGYTFGSGTRLTVV.

This clone has more than one count but fewer than ten. This chain uses TRBV18 with TRBJ1-1; D remains unclear. This CDR3 is 12 amino acids long. The germline gives CDR1 KGHSH, CDR2 LQKENI. V lost 2 bases and J lost 9, with 10 bases in between. In nucleotides, the CDR3 is TGTGCCAGCTCACCAAACAGTGATAAAGCTTTCTTT. It translates to CASSPNSDKAFF.

This clone was seen only once. This rearrangement joins TRBV6-1 to TRBJ1-2, with 7 bases matching TRBD1. The junction had 17 bases not matched to a gene; V was cut back by 2 bases and J by 8 bases. CDR3 length: 17 amino acids. Germline CDR1 is MNHNS and CDR2 is SASEGT. CDR3: CASSERTGRGTVGGYTF. CDR3 DNA sequence: TGTGCCAGCAGTGAAAGGACTGGCAGGGGGACGGTAGGGGGCTACACCTTC.

This clone appeared a single time. One end of the junction fails to match germline, which may point to a read error. The CDR3: CASSFGLAGKETQYF. The CDR3 nucleotides read TGTGCTAGCAGCTTCGGACTAGCGGGGAAAGAGACCCAGTACTTC. The rearrangement joins TRBV7-7 to TRBJ2-5, with TRBD2 identical over 12 bases. The germline CDR1 and CDR2 sequences are SSHAT and FNYEAQ (reference sequence). The CDR3 contains 15 residues. The whole variable domain, remainder taken from reference TRBV7-7 and TRBJ2-5, is GAGVSQSPRYKVTKRGQDVTLRCDPISSHATLYWYQQALGQGPEFLTYFNYEAQPDKSGLPSDRFSAERPEGSISTLTIQRTEQRDSAMYRCASSFGLAGKETQYFGPGTRLLVL.

The chain carries TRBV28 and TRBJ2-1; possible D gene TRBD2, 5 bases. From germline, CDR1 is MDHEN and CDR2 SYDVKM. The CDR3 has 11 residues. V lost 9 bases, J lost 9 bases, and 12 bases lay in between. The DNA for the CDR3 is TGTGCCAGTGAGACGGGGTCTGAGCAGTTCTTC. As protein: CASETGSEQFF.

In its sample, this clone was seen once. V is TRBV24-1 and J is TRBJ2-7; TRBD1 aligns across 9 bases. Germline CDR1 and CDR2: KGHDR and SFDVKD. The CDR3 has 16 amino acids. The V and J ends lost 3 bases and 6 bases, in that order; junction bases with no gene match: 11. CDR3 coding DNA: TGTGCCACCAGTGATACATGGGGACAGGGAGGCGGCGAGCAGTACTTC. Translated: CATSDTWGQGGGEQYF.

This rearrangement joins TRBV3-1 (or the pseudogene TRBV3-2) to TRBJ2-3; D uncertain. The CDR3 consists of 13 residues. The germline V gene has CDR1 LGHDT and CDR2 YNNKEL (reference sequence). With 7 bases removed from V and 0 bases from J, the gap between germline ends came to 8 bases. The CDR3 DNA follows: TGTGCCAGCACCTTGTCGAGCACAGATACGCAGTATTTT. Its translation: CASTLSSTDTQYF.

V usage is TRBV7-9 and J usage is TRBJ2-1; a weak D match, TRBD1 (6 bases). V was cut by 3 bases and J by 5 bases, with 14 bases left in between. CDR3 size: 15 residues. Germline loops: CDR1 SEHNR, CDR2 FQNEAQ (reference sequence). CDR3 nucleotides: TGTGCCAGCAGCTTTTCCGGGACATCTAACAATGAGCAGTTCTTC. Amino acids: CASSFSGTSNNEQFF. Filled out from reference TRBV7-9 and TRBJ2-1, the complete variable domain reads DTGVSQNPRHKITKRGQNVTFRCDPISEHNRLYWYRQTLGQGPEFLTYFQNEAQLEKSRLLSDRFSAERPKGSFSTLEIQRTEQGDSAMYLCASSFSGTSNNEQFFGPGTRLTVL.

The rearrangement links TRBV30 to TRBJ2-1; 9 bases are a match to TRBD2. This CDR3 spans 14 amino acids. The junction had 5 bases not matched to a gene; V was cut back by 5 bases and J by 3 bases. Germline values: CDR1 GTSNPN, CDR2 SVGIG (reference sequence). This CDR3 reads CAWSRGGRYNEQFF. The DNA of the CDR3 is TGTGCCTGGTCGCGGGGGGGCCGCTACAATGAGCAGTTCTTC.